This T cell receptor (beta chain) originates from a study of shared clonotypes between healthy human individuals. Whole-study results and caveats: Depth was large, yet rarefaction showed that sorted-subset sequencing was incomplete. Among several donors, approximately 5% of naive CD4 clonotypes were found in common.

Splitting of CD4+ cells produced CD45RA+ naive and CD45RA-negative memory subsets. This clone was counted once. What it binds is not known. The CDR3 totals 15 residues. V was shortened by 3 bases and J by 1 base, with 11 bases between the two germline ends. CDR1 is SGHDT and CDR2 is YYEEEE in the germline V gene. Sequencing was performed with immunoSEQ multiplex PCR; in TCRdb, only in-frame clones are kept and a portion is missing. The repertoire holds 600,000 to 750,000 clones, with 72% as singletons. The receptor was derived from a woman in her 30s in good health. This chain links TRBV5-6 with TRBJ1-5; a possible D gene is TRBD1 (6 bases). Sequencing was done on a sample of memory CD4+ T cells sorted from blood. Subset of the sample: CD45RA-negative fraction. The CDR3 region is CASSSLGGSNQPQHF. The CDR3, as DNA: TGTGCCAGCAGCTCGTTAGGGGGGAGCAATCAGCCCCAGCATTTT. Based on the CDR3 plus reference TRBV5-6 and TRBJ1-5, the full variable domain is DAGVTQSPTHLIKTRGQQVTLRCSPKSGHDTVSWYQQALGQGPQFIFQYYEEEERQRGNFPDRFSGHQFPNYSSELNVNALLLGDSALYLCASSSLGGSNQPQHFGDGTRLSIL.